This section outlines one T cell receptor (beta chain) sequence together with its context. The sample belongs to a study of shared clonotypes between healthy human individuals. Using immunoSEQ multiplex PCR, the repertoire was profiled, and TCRdb retains in-frame clones only, with some absent. The sample consists of millions of clones, about 92% of them appearing once. This CDR3 region has 12 residues. The germline CDR1 and CDR2 sequences are SGHKS and YYEKEE (reference sequence). Trimming took off 4 bases at V and 9 bases at J, with 13 bases between the two ends. The TCR comes from a man aged 18 to 35 in good health. This rearrangement joins TRBV5-5 to TRBJ2-5, with D unresolved. Sequencing was performed on naive CD4+ T cells sorted from blood. The subset was: CD45RA+ positively selected. The chain's CDR3 is CASSPPTYAQYF. CDR3 coding DNA: TGTGCCAGCAGCCCCCCGACTTATGCCCAGTACTTC.